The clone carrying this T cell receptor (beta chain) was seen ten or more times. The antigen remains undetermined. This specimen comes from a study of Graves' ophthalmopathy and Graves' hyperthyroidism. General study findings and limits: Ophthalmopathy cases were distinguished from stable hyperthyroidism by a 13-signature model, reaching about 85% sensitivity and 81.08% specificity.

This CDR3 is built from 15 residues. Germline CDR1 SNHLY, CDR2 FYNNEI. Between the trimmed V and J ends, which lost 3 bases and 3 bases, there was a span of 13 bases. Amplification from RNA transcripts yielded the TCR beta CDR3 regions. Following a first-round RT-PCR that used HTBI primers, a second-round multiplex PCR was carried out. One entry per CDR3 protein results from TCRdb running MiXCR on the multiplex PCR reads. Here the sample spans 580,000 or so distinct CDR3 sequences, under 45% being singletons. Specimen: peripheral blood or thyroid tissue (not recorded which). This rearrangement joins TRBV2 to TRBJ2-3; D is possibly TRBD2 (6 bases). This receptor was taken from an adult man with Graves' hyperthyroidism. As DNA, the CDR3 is TGTGCCAGCAGTGATTCGGGGAGGAGAACAGATACGCAGTATTTT. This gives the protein CASSDSGRRTDTQYF.